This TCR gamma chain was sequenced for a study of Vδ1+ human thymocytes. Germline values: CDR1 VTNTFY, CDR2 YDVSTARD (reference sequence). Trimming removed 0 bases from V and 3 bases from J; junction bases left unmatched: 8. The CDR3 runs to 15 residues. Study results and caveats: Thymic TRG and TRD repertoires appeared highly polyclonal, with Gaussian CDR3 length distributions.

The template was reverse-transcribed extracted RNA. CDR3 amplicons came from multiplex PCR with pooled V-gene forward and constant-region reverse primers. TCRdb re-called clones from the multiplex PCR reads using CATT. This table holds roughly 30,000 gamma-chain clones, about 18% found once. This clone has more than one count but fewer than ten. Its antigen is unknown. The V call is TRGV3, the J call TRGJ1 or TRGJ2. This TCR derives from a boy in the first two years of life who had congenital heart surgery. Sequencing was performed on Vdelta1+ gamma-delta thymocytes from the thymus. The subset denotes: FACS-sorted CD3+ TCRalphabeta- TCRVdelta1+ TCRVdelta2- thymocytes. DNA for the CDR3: TGTGCCACCTGGGACAGGCGGATCATTTATTATAAGAAACTCTTT. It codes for CATWDRRIIYYKKLF.